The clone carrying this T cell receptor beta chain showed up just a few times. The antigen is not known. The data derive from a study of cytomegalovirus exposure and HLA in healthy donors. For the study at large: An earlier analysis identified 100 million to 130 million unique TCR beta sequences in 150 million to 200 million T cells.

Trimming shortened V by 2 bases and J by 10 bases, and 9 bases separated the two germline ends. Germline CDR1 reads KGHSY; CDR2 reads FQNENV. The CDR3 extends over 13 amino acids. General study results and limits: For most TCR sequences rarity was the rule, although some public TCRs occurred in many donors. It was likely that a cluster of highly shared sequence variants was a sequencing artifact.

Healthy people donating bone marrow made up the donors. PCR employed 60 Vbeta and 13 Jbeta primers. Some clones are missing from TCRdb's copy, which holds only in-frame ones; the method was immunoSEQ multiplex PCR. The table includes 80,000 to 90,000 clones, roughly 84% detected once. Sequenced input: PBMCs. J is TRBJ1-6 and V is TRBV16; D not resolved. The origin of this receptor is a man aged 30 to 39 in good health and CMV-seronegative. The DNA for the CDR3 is TGTGCCAGCAGCCAAGGCGGAGAGTCACCCCTCCACTTT. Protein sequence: CASSQGGESPLHF.